This T cell receptor beta chain came from a study of early T cells in non-severe SARS-CoV-2 infection. Whole-study context: Bulk RNA isolated from unsorted whole blood underwent sequencing; chains were not paired. General study points: Using VDJdb, the matching emphasized anti-spike CD8 responses while missing private and CD4 specificities.

Molecules of cDNA were individually given unique molecular identifiers that were attached to them. TCRdb reanalysed the 5' RACE reads using MiXCR and keeps one entry per CDR3 protein. This sample has around 93,000 distinct CDR3 sequences; about 12% occur once, and the top ten carry 4.4%. This clonotype was picked up many times. Its cognate antigen is unknown. Trimming at V came to 4 bases and at J to 6 bases, leaving 7 bases not matched to a gene. Germline CDR1 reads SGHRS; CDR2 reads YFSETQ. The CDR3 consists of 14 residues. This chain connects TRBV5-1 to TRBJ2-1, with 7 nucleotides matching TRBD1. The specimen comprised whole blood, sampled at baseline. The source of this sequence is an adult who was a healthcare worker with PCR-confirmed SARS-CoV-2 infection or an uninfected control (not recorded which). The CDR3 spells CASSPKGQINEQFF. CDR3 sequence (DNA): TGCGCCAGCAGCCCGAAGGGACAGATCAATGAGCAGTTCTTC.